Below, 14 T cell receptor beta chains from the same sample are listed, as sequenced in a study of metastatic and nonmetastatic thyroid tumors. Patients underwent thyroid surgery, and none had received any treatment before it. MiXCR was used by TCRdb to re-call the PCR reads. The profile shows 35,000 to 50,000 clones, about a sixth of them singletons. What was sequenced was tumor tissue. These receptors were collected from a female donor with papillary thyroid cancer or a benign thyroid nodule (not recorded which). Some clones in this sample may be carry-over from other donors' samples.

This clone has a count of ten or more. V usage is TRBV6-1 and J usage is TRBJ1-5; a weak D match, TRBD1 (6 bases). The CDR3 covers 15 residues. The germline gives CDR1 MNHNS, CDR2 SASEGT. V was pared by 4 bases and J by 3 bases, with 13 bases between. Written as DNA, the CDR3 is TGTGCCAGCAGTGCGGACAGTAATATCAATCAGCCCCAGCATTTT. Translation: CASSADSNINQPQHF.

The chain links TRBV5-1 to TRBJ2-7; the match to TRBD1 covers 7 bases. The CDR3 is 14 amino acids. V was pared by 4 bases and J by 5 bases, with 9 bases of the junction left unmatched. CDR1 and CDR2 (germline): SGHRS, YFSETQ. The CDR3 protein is CASSNGQVLDEQYF. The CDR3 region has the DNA TGCGCCAGCAGCAACGGACAGGTTTTGGACGAGCAGTACTTC. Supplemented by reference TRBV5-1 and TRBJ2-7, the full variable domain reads KAGVTQTPRYLIKTRGQQVTLSCSPISGHRSVSWYQQTPGQGLQFLFEYFSETQRNKGNFPGRFSGRQFSNSRSEMNVSTLELGDSALYLCASSNGQVLDEQYFGPGTRLTVT.

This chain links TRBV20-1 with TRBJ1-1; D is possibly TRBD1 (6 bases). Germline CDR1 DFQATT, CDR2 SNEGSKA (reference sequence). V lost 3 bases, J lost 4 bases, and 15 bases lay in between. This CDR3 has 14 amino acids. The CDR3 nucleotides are TGCAGTGCTAGGGGGGCGGGATCAAGCACTGAAGCTTTCTTT. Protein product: CSARGAGSSTEAFF.

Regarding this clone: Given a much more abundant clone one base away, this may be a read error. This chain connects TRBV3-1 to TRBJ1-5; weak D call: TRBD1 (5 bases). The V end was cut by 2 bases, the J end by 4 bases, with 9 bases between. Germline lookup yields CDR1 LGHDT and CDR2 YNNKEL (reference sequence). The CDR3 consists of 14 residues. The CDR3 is CASSQSHRNQPQHF. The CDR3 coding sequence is TGTGCCAGCAGCCAATCCCACAGGAATCAGCCCCAGCATTTT.

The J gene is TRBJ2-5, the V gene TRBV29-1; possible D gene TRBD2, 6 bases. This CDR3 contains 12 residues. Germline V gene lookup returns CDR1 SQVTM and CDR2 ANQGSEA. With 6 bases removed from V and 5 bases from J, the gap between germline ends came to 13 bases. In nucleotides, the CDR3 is TGCAGCGTATCTTCGGGAGTGGAGACCCAGTACTTC. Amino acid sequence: CSVSSGVETQYF.

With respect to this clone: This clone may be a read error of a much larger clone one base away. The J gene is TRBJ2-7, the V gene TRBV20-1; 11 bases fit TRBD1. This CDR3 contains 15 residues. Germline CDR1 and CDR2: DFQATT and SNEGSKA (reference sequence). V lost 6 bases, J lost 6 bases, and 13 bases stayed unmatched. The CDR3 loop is CSAYRDRGASREQYF. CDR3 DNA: TGCAGTGCCTACCGGGACAGGGGGGCCTCCCGCGAGCAGTACTTC.

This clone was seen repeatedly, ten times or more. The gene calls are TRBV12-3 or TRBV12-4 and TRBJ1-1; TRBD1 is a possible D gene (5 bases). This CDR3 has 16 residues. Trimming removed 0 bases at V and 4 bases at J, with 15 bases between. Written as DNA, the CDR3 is TGTGCCAGCAGTTTAGCCTGGGGGGAGCGGGGCACTGAAGCTTTCTTT. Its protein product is CASSLAWGERGTEAFF.

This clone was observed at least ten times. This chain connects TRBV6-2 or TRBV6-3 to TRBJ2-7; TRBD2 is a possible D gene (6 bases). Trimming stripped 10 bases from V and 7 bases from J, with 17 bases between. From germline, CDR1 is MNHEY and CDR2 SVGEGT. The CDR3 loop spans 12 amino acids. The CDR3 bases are TGTGCCATTCTTACCGTTCGGGGGGAGCAGTACTTC. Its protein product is CAILTVRGEQYF.

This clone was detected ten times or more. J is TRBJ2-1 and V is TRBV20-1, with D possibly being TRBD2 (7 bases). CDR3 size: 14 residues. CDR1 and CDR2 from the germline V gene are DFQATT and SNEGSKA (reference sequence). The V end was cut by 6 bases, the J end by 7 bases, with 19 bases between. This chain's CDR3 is CSARRGVQGNEQFF. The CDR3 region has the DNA TGCAGTGCACGACGGGGGGTACAGGGAAATGAGCAGTTCTTC.

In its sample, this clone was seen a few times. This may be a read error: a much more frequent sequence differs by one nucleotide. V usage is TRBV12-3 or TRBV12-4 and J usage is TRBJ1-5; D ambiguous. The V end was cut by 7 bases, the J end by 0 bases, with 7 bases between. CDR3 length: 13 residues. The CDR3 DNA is TGTGCCAGCATACGTTATAGCAATCAGCCCCAGCATTTT. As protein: CASIRYSNQPQHF.

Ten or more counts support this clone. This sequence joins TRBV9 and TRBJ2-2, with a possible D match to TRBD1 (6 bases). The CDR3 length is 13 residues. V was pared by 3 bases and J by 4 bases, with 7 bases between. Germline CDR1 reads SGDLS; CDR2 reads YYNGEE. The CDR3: CASSGTVTGELFF. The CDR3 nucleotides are TGTGCCAGCAGCGGGACAGTCACCGGGGAGCTGTTTTTT.

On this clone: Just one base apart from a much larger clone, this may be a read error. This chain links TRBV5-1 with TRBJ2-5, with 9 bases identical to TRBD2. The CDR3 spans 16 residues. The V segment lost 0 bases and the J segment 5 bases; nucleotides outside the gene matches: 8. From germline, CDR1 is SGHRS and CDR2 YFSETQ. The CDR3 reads CASSLGASGMMETQYF. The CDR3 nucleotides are TGCGCCAGCAGCTTGGGGGCTAGCGGGATGATGGAGACCCAGTACTTC.

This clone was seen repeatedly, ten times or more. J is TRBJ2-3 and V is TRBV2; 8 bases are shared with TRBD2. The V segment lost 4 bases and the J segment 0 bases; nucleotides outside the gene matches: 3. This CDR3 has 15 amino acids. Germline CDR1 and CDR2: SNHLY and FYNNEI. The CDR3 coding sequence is TGTGCCAGCAGTGCGGGACTAGGGAGCACAGATACGCAGTATTTT. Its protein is CASSAGLGSTDTQYF.

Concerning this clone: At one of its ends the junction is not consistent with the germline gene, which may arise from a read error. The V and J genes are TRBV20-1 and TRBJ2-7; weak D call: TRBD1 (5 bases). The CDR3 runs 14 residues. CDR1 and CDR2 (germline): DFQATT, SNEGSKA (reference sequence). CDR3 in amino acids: CGARQPVRSYEQYF. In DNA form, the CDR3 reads TGCGGTGCTCGACAGCCCGTTCGTTCCTACGAGCAGTACTTC.